This TCR beta chain was recorded in a study of post-analysis software for immune sequencing data. This clonotype was seen only a few times. Its target is unknown. Whole-study results and caveats: Same-batch preparations were strongly co-clustered by F measure. Roughly five TRBV segments were significantly more frequent in patients than in controls. TRBV5-6, TRBV5-1 and TRBV20-1 were among these segments. Normalized Chao1 diversity in multiple sclerosis patients fell significantly below that of controls.

Germline CDR1 is MNHNS and CDR2 is SASEGT. V shed 3 bases and J 7 bases; nucleotides not matched to a gene: 9. This CDR3 contains 15 residues. TCR beta cDNA libraries had unique molecular identifiers. Input amounts of 1 to 10 million T cells were used. These gave roughly 0.5 million cDNA molecules, so each molecule approximated one T cell. TCRdb ran MiXCR on the PCR reads and lists one entry per CDR3 protein. Of about 760,000 distinct CDR3 sequences in the sample, roughly 30% were seen once. Sequencing used blood. The TCR was taken from a girl aged 10-17 years with multiple sclerosis. This chain connects TRBV6-1 to TRBJ1-2; 9 nucleotides match TRBD1. For the CDR3, the DNA is TGTGCCAGCAGTGATAACAGGGGGCCAAGGTTTGGCTACACCTTC. It yields the protein CASSDNRGPRFGYTF.